What follows is one T cell receptor beta chain and its context. Negative isolation yielded CD4+ and CD8+ T cells, and FACS enriched TEMRA cells. This entry comes from a study of CD8 T cells in Susac syndrome. Reverse transcription of roughly 0.45 to 1 ug RNA used random hexamers. TCRdb re-called the immunoSEQ multiplex PCR reads with MiXCR, one entry per CDR3 protein. The sample gives a few hundred thousand distinct CDR3 sequences, nearly 97% of which show up once; 0.085% to 0.095% is in the top ten. CDR3 length equals 14 residues. Germline CDR1 and CDR2: DFQATT and SNEGSKA (reference sequence). The ends were cut back, 5 bases at V and 2 bases at J, with 16 bases in the middle.

Sequenced: CD4+ T cells from PBMCs. The clonotype was recovered from a human donor with multiple sclerosis. This sequence joins TRBV20-1 and TRBJ2-7; a weak D match, TRBD2 (6 bases). CDR3 amino acids: CSAPGAGITYEQYF. Written as DNA, the CDR3 is TGCAGTGCTCCCGGGGCGGGAATCACCTACGAGCAGTACTTC.